Presented here are 17 T cell receptor beta chains from one specimen sequenced in a study of Graves' ophthalmopathy and Graves' hyperthyroidism. Amplifying from RNA transcripts, the study obtained TCR beta CDR3 regions. The first round was an RT-PCR with HTBI primers, and the second round was a multiplex PCR. TCRdb re-analysed the multiplex PCR reads in MiXCR, keeping a single row per CDR3 protein. The repertoire includes about 700,000 distinct CDR3 sequences, about 41% of them detected once, and more than 2.5% sits in the top ten. What was sequenced was peripheral blood. Receptors originate from an adult man with Graves' ophthalmopathy.

This clonotype was observed a handful of times. J is TRBJ2-7 and V is TRBV7-2; 9 bases agree with TRBD2. In germline, CDR1 is SGHTA, CDR2 FQGNSA. J gave up 7 bases and V 2 bases, and 9 bases lay outside the gene matches. The CDR3 runs 15 residues. In DNA form, the CDR3 reads TGTGCCAGCAGCTTATTCGCGGGGGGGCTGGAAGAGCAGTACTTC. This sequence encodes CASSLFAGGLEEQYF.

Concerning this clonotype: This could be a read error, since a much larger clone is one nucleotide away. DNA of the CDR3: TGTGCCACCAGCAGAGATCGGCGGGCGGCCTACGAGCAGTACTTC. It specifies CATSRDRRAAYEQYF. The chain is built from TRBV15 and TRBJ2-5; perhaps TRBD2 as D (5 bases). The DNA end lines up better with TRBJ2-7; the J call may be wrong. Looked up from germline, CDR1 is LNHNV and CDR2 is YYDKDF (reference sequence). The CDR3 has 15 amino acids.

This clonotype occurred a few times. Written as DNA, the CDR3 is TGTGCCAGCAGCCAACCTCCCAACAGGCGGAACACCGGGGAGCTGTTTTTT. The encoded protein is CASSQPPNRRNTGELFF. V is TRBV7-9 and J is TRBJ2-2, with a possible D match to TRBD1 (5 bases). V shed 5 bases and J shed 1 base, with 17 bases lying between them. CDR1 SEHNR and CDR2 FQNEAQ come from the germline V gene (reference sequence). The CDR3 has 17 amino acids.

This clonotype was recorded many times. V usage is TRBV5-8 and J usage is TRBJ1-2, with 9 bases lining up with TRBD1. The ends lost 3 bases at V and 6 bases at J; junction bases unmatched: 6. This CDR3 contains 14 residues. Germline-derived CDR1 and CDR2 are SGHTS and YDEGEE. The CDR3 DNA reads as TGTGCCAGCAGCTCGGGGGACAGGGTCCATGGCTACACCTTC. It yields the protein CASSSGDRVHGYTF. The full variable domain, in which reference TRBV5-8 and TRBJ1-2 provide the parts outside the CDR3, is EAGVTQSPTHLIKTRGQQATLRCSPISGHTSVYWYQQALGLGLQFLLWYDEGEERNRGNFPPRFSGRQFPNYSSELNVNALELEDSALYLCASSSGDRVHGYTFGSGTRLTVV.

In its sample, this clonotype was seen many times. V gene TRBV7-2 combines with J gene TRBJ1-5, with 7 nucleotides matching TRBD1. In germline, CDR1 is SGHTA, CDR2 FQGNSA. V was pared by 5 bases and J by 7 bases, with 11 bases of the junction left unmatched. There are 15 residues in the CDR3. Here the CDR3 reads CASSPQGGGEQPQHF. The CDR3 DNA reads TGTGCCAGCAGCCCCCAAGGAGGGGGCGAACAGCCCCAGCATTTT.

This clonotype was picked up a small number of times. The V gene is TRBV5-1, the J gene TRBJ1-6; 8 nucleotides match TRBD1. The germline CDR1 and CDR2 sequences are SGHRS and YFSETQ. This CDR3 is built from 14 residues. V lost 4 bases to trimming and J lost 14 bases; unmatched junction nucleotides: 11. The chain's CDR3 is CASSPGQEGTALHF. CDR3 bases: TGCGCCAGCAGCCCGGGACAGGAGGGCACAGCCCTCCACTTT.

Many counts were recorded for this clonotype. The chain is built from TRBV20-1 and TRBJ2-7, with D tentatively TRBD1 (6 bases). The CDR3 consists of 11 residues. CDR1 DFQATT and CDR2 SNEGSKA come from the germline V gene (reference sequence). V was trimmed by 6 bases and J by 4 bases, leaving 10 bases between them. This CDR3 is CSARGGYEQYF. The DNA for the CDR3 is TGCAGTGCCCGAGGGGGTTACGAGCAGTACTTC.

This clonotype was seen many times. The rearrangement uses TRBV19 and TRBJ2-6; D is ambiguous. The V and J ends lost 7 bases and 0 bases respectively, with 7 bases between them. This CDR3 has 14 amino acids. Per germline, CDR1 LNHDA and CDR2 SQIVND (reference sequence). The CDR3 DNA follows: TGTGCCAGTATACCTAGCTCTGGGGCCAACGTCCTGACTTTC. Translated: CASIPSSGANVLTF.

This clonotype has only one observation. The chain employs TRBV10-3 and TRBJ2-5, with D possibly matching TRBD1 (5 bases). Germline V gene lookup returns CDR1 ENHRY and CDR2 SYGVKD. This CDR3 has 13 residues. Trimming took 3 bases from V and 5 from J, leaving 10 bases between them. The CDR3 DNA follows: TGTGCCATCAGTGACGGCAGGGCGGAGACCCAGTACTTC. Protein product: CAISDGRAETQYF.

This clonotype has at least ten counts. V and J are TRBV3-1 and TRBJ2-7; D might be TRBD2 (5 bases). The CDR3 totals 14 residues. Germline lookup yields CDR1 LGHDT and CDR2 YNNKEL (reference sequence). Trimming removed 0 bases from V and 4 bases from J, with 10 bases in between. CDR3 region: CASSQDLRGYEQYF. CDR3 nucleotides: TGTGCCAGCAGCCAAGATCTGCGAGGGTACGAGCAGTACTTC.

The table lists this clonotype with many counts. The chain couples TRBV7-2 to TRBJ2-2; possibly TRBD1 or TRBD2 for D (5 bases each). Trimming shortened V by 5 bases and J by 7 bases, and 17 bases separated the two germline ends. This CDR3 comprises 15 residues. Per germline, CDR1 SGHTA and CDR2 FQGNSA. The CDR3 here is CASSHSTDRGGELFF. CDR3 nucleotide sequence: TGTGCCAGCAGCCATTCGACAGATCGGGGCGGGGAGCTGTTTTTT.

The chain employs TRBV29-1 and TRBJ2-2; 7 positions match TRBD2. Germline assignment: CDR1 SQVTM and CDR2 ANQGSEA. The CDR3 extends over 12 amino acids. V lost 1 base, J lost 8 bases, and 1 base stayed unmatched. This chain's CDR3 is CSVEGTRGELFF. The CDR3 DNA is TGCAGCGTTGAAGGGACTAGGGGGGAGCTGTTTTTT.

For this clonotype: At one boundary the junction diverges from the germline segment, which might be a read error. This sequence joins TRBV11-3 and TRBJ1-1; 7 positions agree with TRBD1. Germline loops: CDR1 SGHNT, CDR2 YENEEA. This CDR3 contains 14 residues. CDR3 DNA: TGTGCCGGCAGCGTAGGGGGCCGGAACACTGAAGCTTTCTTT. Amino acids: CAGSVGGRNTEAFF.

This clonotype was counted between two and nine times. V usage is TRBV7-9 and J usage is TRBJ2-7, with TRBD2 as a possible D gene (6 bases). The CDR3 loop spans 16 amino acids. Trimming left V 1 base short and J 2 bases short, with 15 bases between. Germline values: CDR1 SEHNR, CDR2 FQNEAQ (reference sequence). Here the CDR3 DNA reads TGTGCCAGCAGCTTAGTCGGGGGAGAATATACCTACGAGCAGTACTTC. It specifies CASSLVGGEYTYEQYF.

Many counts were recorded for this clonotype. The chain recombines TRBV2 with TRBJ1-2; D is unresolved. The CDR3 has 10 amino acids. V shed 8 bases and J shed 6 bases, with 7 bases lying between them. The germline CDR1 and CDR2 sequences are SNHLY and FYNNEI. CDR3 region: CASQEDGYTF. CDR3 nucleotides: TGTGCCAGCCAGGAAGATGGCTACACCTTC.

The rearrangement links TRBV15 to TRBJ2-6; D may be TRBD2 (6 bases). This CDR3 has 16 amino acids. Germline loops: CDR1 LNHNV, CDR2 YYDKDF (reference sequence). The V and J ends lost 9 bases and 0 bases respectively, with 15 bases between them. CDR3 loop: CATGGKDGSGANVLTF. For the CDR3, the DNA is TGTGCCACAGGAGGGAAGGACGGCTCTGGGGCCAACGTCCTGACTTTC.

This clonotype has more than one count but fewer than ten. V usage is TRBV29-1 and J usage is TRBJ1-2; 10 nucleotides align to TRBD1. The CDR3 spans 13 residues. V lost 7 bases to trimming and J lost 4 bases; unmatched junction nucleotides: 6. CDR1 is SQVTM, CDR2 ANQGSEA, per germline. The chain's CDR3 is CSARTGGSYGYTF. CDR3 bases: TGCAGCGCTCGGACAGGGGGTAGCTATGGCTACACCTTC. The whole variable domain, remainder taken from reference TRBV29-1 and TRBJ1-2, is SAVISQKPSRDICQRGTSLTIQCQVDSQVTMMFWYRQQPGQSLTLIATANQGSEATYESGFVIDKFPISRPNLTFSTLTVSNMSPEDSSIYLCSARTGGSYGYTFGSGTRLTVV.